The 30 T cell receptor beta chains below come from one sample, sequenced in a study of shared clonotypes between healthy human individuals. CD8 cells classed as naive were CD45RO-negative and positively selected for CCR7, excluding terminally differentiated effector memory CD45RA+ cells. This table comes from immunoSEQ multiplex PCR, and its TCRdb copy is limited to in-frame clones, with some not included. The repertoire holds around 2.1 million clones, with roughly 91% as singletons. The specimen was naive CD8+ T cells from PBMCs. All receptors derive from a man between 18 and 35 years old in good health. Some clones in this sample may be carry-over from other donors' samples.

This chain connects TRBV11-2 to TRBJ2-1, with 8 bases that match TRBD1. The V gene's germline CDR1 is SGHAT and CDR2 FQNNGV. The CDR3 spans 12 residues. The J segment lost 7 bases and the V segment lost 5 bases, leaving 1 base of the junction unmatched. The chain's CDR3 is CASSRTGNEQFF. The DNA of the CDR3 is TGTGCCAGCAGCCGGACAGGGAATGAGCAGTTCTTC.

The chain couples TRBV5-4 to TRBJ2-5; D is unresolved. The CDR3 has 13 residues. V was clipped by 4 bases and J by 5 bases, with 12 bases between them. Per the germline V gene, CDR1 is SGHNT and CDR2 is YYREEE (reference sequence). CDR3 bases: TGTGCCAGCAGCGCGGACCGTGCGGAGACCCAGTACTTC. Encoded protein: CASSADRAETQYF.

The chain uses TRBV5-1 and TRBJ2-5; D is ambiguous. The better agreement between TRBJ2-7 and the DNA end casts doubt on the J call. This CDR3 is 14 amino acids long. CDR1 and CDR2 (germline): SGHRS, YFSETQ. CDR3 DNA sequence: TGCGCCAGCAGCTTGCCCTCTGCCGACCACGAGCAGTACTTC. Its protein product is CASSLPSADHEQYF.

This clone turned up a few times. The chain links TRBV28 to TRBJ1-4; D unresolved. V was pared by 7 bases and J by 8 bases, with 17 bases between. The germline V gene encodes CDR1 MDHEN and CDR2 SYDVKM. This CDR3 spans 14 amino acids. The CDR3 sequence is CASTYSWESEKLFF. Written as DNA, the CDR3 is TGTGCCAGCACGTACTCCTGGGAAAGCGAAAAACTGTTTTTT.

The J gene is TRBJ1-2, the V gene TRBV4-2; the D gene is possibly TRBD1 (5 bases). Trimming pared 1 base from V and 6 bases from J, leaving 18 bases between. The CDR3 length is 16 residues. Looked up from germline, CDR1 is LGHNA and CDR2 is YNFKEQ. The DNA of the CDR3 is TGTGCCAGCAGCCAAGTCGTTCCGGGACCGCGGGATGGCTACACCTTC. Protein sequence: CASSQVVPGPRDGYTF.

The rearrangement uses TRBV15 and TRBJ1-5; tentative D call: TRBD1 (5 bases). The CDR3 is 16 residues long. Between the trimmed V and J ends, which lost 0 bases and 9 bases, there was a span of 18 bases. Germline CDR1 is LNHNV and CDR2 is YYDKDF (reference sequence). For the CDR3, the DNA is TGTGCCACCAGCAGAGATCGAAGGGTTGGGGGAGGGCCCCAGCATTTT. Protein product: CATSRDRRVGGGPQHF.

The V call is TRBV4-2, the J call TRBJ1-6; D gene uncertain. From germline, CDR1 is LGHNA and CDR2 YNFKEQ. This CDR3 is 16 amino acids long. V was trimmed by 3 bases and J by 5 bases, leaving 14 bases between them. The CDR3 loop is CASSHFKSGNNSPLHF. The DNA of the CDR3 is TGTGCCAGCAGCCACTTCAAGAGCGGTAATAATTCACCCCTCCACTTT.

The V call is TRBV5-1, the J call TRBJ2-1; 10 bases fit TRBD1. The CDR3 is made up of 18 amino acids. V lost 4 bases, J lost 7 bases, and 17 bases stayed unmatched. CDR1 is SGHRS and CDR2 is YFSETQ in the germline V gene. The CDR3 sequence is CASSKGGPGQGPGNEQFF. The CDR3, as DNA: TGCGCCAGCAGCAAAGGGGGTCCGGGACAGGGGCCGGGGAATGAGCAGTTCTTC.

CDR3 sequence (DNA): TGTGCCAGCAGCCCCGGGACAGGGGTTTTAGATACGCAGTATTTT. It encodes CASSPGTGVLDTQYF. This chain links TRBV11-2 with TRBJ2-3; 10 positions match TRBD1. J gave up 5 bases and V 5 bases, and 7 bases lay outside the gene matches. The CDR3 consists of 15 residues. Germline lookup yields CDR1 SGHAT and CDR2 FQNNGV.

For this clone: The sample has other DNA sequences that encode this CDR3 too. V gene TRBV5-4 combines with J gene TRBJ2-7, with 7 bases matching TRBD1. Germline CDR1 and CDR2: SGHNT and YYREEE (reference sequence). There are 13 residues in the CDR3. Trimming took 3 bases from V and 2 from J; bases not matched to a gene: 2. CDR3 in DNA: TGTGCCAGCAGCTCAGACAGGGCCTACGAGCAGTACTTC. Translation gives CASSSDRAYEQYF.

The V and J genes are TRBV9 and TRBJ1-1; tentatively, D is TRBD1 (5 bases). V lost 0 bases to trimming and J lost 4 bases, with 10 bases between them. Germline V lookup: CDR1 SGDLS, CDR2 YYNGEE. CDR3 length: 14 amino acids. CDR3 sequence (DNA): TGTGCCAGCAGCGTAGGCAGGGACGGCACTGAAGCTTTCTTT. As protein: CASSVGRDGTEAFF.

Concerning this clone itself: Additional DNA sequences in this sample encode the identical CDR3. The CDR3 DNA follows: TGTGCCAGCAGCTTAGGTTTTACTGGGGAGCTGTTTTTT. The encoded protein is CASSLGFTGELFF. The V and J genes are TRBV7-9 and TRBJ2-2; D gene uncertain. Germline CDR1 reads SEHNR; CDR2 reads FQNEAQ (reference sequence). V shed 1 base and J shed 8 bases, with 8 bases lying between them. The CDR3 is made up of 13 amino acids.

This chain links TRBV11-2 with TRBJ2-1, with TRBD2 matching 9 bases. Looked up from germline, CDR1 is SGHAT and CDR2 is FQNNGV. The CDR3 is made up of 15 amino acids. Trimming removed 5 bases from V and 7 bases from J; junction bases left unmatched: 9. CDR3 sequence: CASSAGLAPLNEQFF. The DNA of the CDR3 is TGTGCCAGCAGCGCTGGACTAGCGCCTTTGAATGAGCAGTTCTTC. The full variable domain, its missing parts supplied by reference TRBV11-2 and TRBJ2-1, is EAGVAQSPRYKIIEKRQSVAFWCNPISGHATLYWYQQILGQGPKLLIQFQNNGVVDDSQLPKDRFSAERLKGVDSTLKIQPAKLEDSAVYLCASSAGLAPLNEQFFGPGTRLTVL.

CDR3 loop: CASRPGLAGDPRTDTQYF. The CDR3 nucleotides are TGTGCCAGCAGGCCCGGACTAGCGGGAGATCCCCGCACAGATACGCAGTATTTT. The V gene is TRBV27, the J gene TRBJ2-3, with TRBD2 identical over 13 bases. The CDR3 is 18 amino acids. CDR1 and CDR2 (germline): MNHEY, SMNVEV (reference sequence). Trimming removed 6 bases from V and 1 base from J; junction bases left unmatched: 10.

V gene TRBV27 combines with J gene TRBJ1-1; D unclear. V was pared by 6 bases and J by 1 base, with 9 bases between. This CDR3 spans 13 amino acids. The germline CDR1 and CDR2 sequences are MNHEY and SMNVEV (reference sequence). CDR3 sequence: CASRSLRNTEAFF. The CDR3 DNA reads TGTGCCAGCAGGTCCCTGAGGAACACTGAAGCTTTCTTT.

A remark on this clone: Other nucleotide sequences in the sample specify the same CDR3. This rearrangement joins TRBV5-1 to TRBJ2-7; TRBD2 is a possible D gene (5 bases). This CDR3 spans 14 amino acids. Germline V CDR1 and CDR2: SGHRS, YFSETQ. Trimming cost V 1 base and J 0 bases, with 8 bases left between them. CDR3 amino acids: CASSLSRDSYEQYF. The CDR3 DNA follows: TGCGCCAGCAGCTTGTCACGGGACTCCTACGAGCAGTACTTC. Full variable domain (outside the CDR3, taken from reference TRBV5-1 and TRBJ2-7): KAGVTQTPRYLIKTRGQQVTLSCSPISGHRSVSWYQQTPGQGLQFLFEYFSETQRNKGNFPGRFSGRQFSNSRSEMNVSTLELGDSALYLCASSLSRDSYEQYFGPGTRLTVT.

The gene calls are TRBV28 and TRBJ1-1, with 7 bases identical to TRBD1. The germline V gene has CDR1 MDHEN and CDR2 SYDVKM. CDR3 length: 16 residues. V lost 3 bases and J lost 4; bases outside the gene matches: 11. CDR3 coding DNA: TGTGCCAGCAGTTTCTCGTTTACAGGGGCGGGCACTGAAGCTTTCTTT. Residues: CASSFSFTGAGTEAFF.

In the case of this clone: This sample includes further DNA sequences coding for the same CDR3. The CDR3 DNA reads as TGTGCCAGCAGTTTAATCCCCCAAGAGACCCAGTACTTC. Translated, it gives CASSLIPQETQYF. The chain carries TRBV27 and TRBJ2-5; D remains ambiguous. Looked up from germline, CDR1 is MNHEY and CDR2 is SMNVEV (reference sequence). Between the trimmed V and J ends, which lost 2 bases and 1 base, there was a span of 5 bases. This CDR3 has 13 amino acids.

The chain combines TRBV29-1 with TRBJ2-7; D possibly corresponds to TRBD2 (5 bases). The V end lost 7 bases, the J end lost 0 bases, and 10 bases lay between the germline ends. CDR3 length: 12 amino acids. CDR1 and CDR2 from the germline V gene are SQVTM and ANQGSEA. CDR3 region: CSAWESSYEQYF. The CDR3 coding sequence is TGCAGCGCCTGGGAGTCCTCCTACGAGCAGTACTTC.

Points on this clone: Within the sample, other DNA sequences also encode this same CDR3. V gene TRBV7-9 combines with J gene TRBJ2-7, with D tentatively TRBD1 or TRBD2 (6 bases each). The germline V gene encodes CDR1 SEHNR and CDR2 FQNEAQ (reference sequence). This CDR3 spans 13 amino acids. V shed 5 bases and J shed 3 bases, with 11 bases lying between them. The DNA of the CDR3 is TGTGCCAGCAGCCGCCGGGGGCTCTACGAGCAGTACTTC. It translates to CASSRRGLYEQYF.

This chain links TRBV27 with TRBJ2-2; perhaps TRBD2 as D (7 bases). Germline assignment: CDR1 MNHEY and CDR2 SMNVEV (reference sequence). The CDR3 sequence is 13 residues long. The V and J ends lost 2 bases and 12 bases respectively, with 13 bases between them. The CDR3 sequence: CASSLGRGGQLFF. The CDR3 DNA follows: TGTGCCAGCAGTTTAGGTAGGGGGGGCCAGCTGTTTTTT.

This sequence joins TRBV29-1 and TRBJ2-5, with D hard to call. The J call may be mistaken, given a closer DNA end match to TRBJ2-7. This CDR3 comprises 12 residues. Germline V gene data show CDR1 as SQVTM and CDR2 as ANQGSEA. The CDR3 here is CSALGPPGEQYF. Written as DNA, the CDR3 is TGCAGCGCCCTAGGACCCCCTGGCGAGCAGTACTTC.

This clone was recorded only once. This sample includes further DNA sequences coding for the same CDR3. The CDR3 nucleotides read TGTGCCAGCAGCTCCCCGGGGGGCTACGAGCAGTACTTC. Its protein is CASSSPGGYEQYF. This chain joins TRBV7-9 and TRBJ2-7, with TRBD2 matching over 7 bases. Trimming removed 4 bases from V and 3 bases from J; junction bases left unmatched: 3. The V gene's germline CDR1 is SEHNR and CDR2 FQNEAQ (reference sequence). The length of the CDR3 is 13 residues.

V and J are TRBV5-3 and TRBJ2-1; 7 positions match TRBD1. TRBV5-3 is sorted into the ORF group, with uncertain function. The CDR3 sequence is 19 residues long. The trim removed 3 bases at V and 0 bases at J, leaving 15 bases unmatched. CDR3 sequence: CARSYHDRDTPHSYNEQFF. In DNA form, the CDR3 reads TGTGCCAGAAGCTACCATGACAGGGACACCCCCCACTCCTACAATGAGCAGTTCTTC.

The J gene is TRBJ1-2, the V gene TRBV13; 8 bases align to TRBD1. The CDR3 loop spans 16 amino acids. V was pared by 5 bases and J by 0 bases, with 8 bases of the junction left unmatched. Germline V gives CDR1 PRHDT, CDR2 FYEKMQ (reference sequence). CDR3 nucleotide sequence: TGTGCCAGCAGCCCAATTAGGACAGGGTCTAACTATGGCTACACCTTC. Its translation: CASSPIRTGSNYGYTF.

This clone showed up just once. This chain uses TRBV6-4 with TRBJ2-1; TRBD2 aligns across 8 bases. Germline V gives CDR1 MRHNA, CDR2 SNTAGT. After removal of 2 bases from V and 2 bases from J, the junction contained 5 bases not matched to a gene. This CDR3 region has 16 residues. Written as DNA, the CDR3 is TGTGCCAGCAGTGACGGAACTAGCGGCGCCTACAATGAGCAGTTCTTC. Translation: CASSDGTSGAYNEQFF.

The rearrangement uses TRBV9 and TRBJ2-3; D ambiguous. Trimming took 7 bases from V and 5 from J, leaving 8 bases between them. The CDR3 runs to 11 residues. From germline, CDR1 is SGDLS and CDR2 YYNGEE. In DNA form, the CDR3 reads TGTGCCAGCTCCACAGAAGATACGCAGTATTTT. It is translated as CASSTEDTQYF.

V is TRBV7-7 and J is TRBJ2-3; D call uncertain. The CDR3 runs 13 residues. Trimming cost V 3 bases and J 4 bases, with 8 bases left between them. Germline assignment: CDR1 SSHAT and CDR2 FNYEAQ (reference sequence). CDR3 loop: CASSLDRADTQYF. The CDR3 DNA is TGTGCCAGCAGCTTGGATAGGGCAGATACGCAGTATTTT.

This sequence joins TRBV9 and TRBJ2-5; perhaps TRBD1 as D (5 bases). Germline CDR1 reads SGDLS; CDR2 reads YYNGEE. The CDR3 length is 13 residues. The V gene lost 0 bases and the J gene lost 4 bases, with 7 bases spanning the gap. The CDR3 bases are TGTGCCAGCAGCGTAGATCAGGGAGAGACCCAGTACTTC. This translates into CASSVDQGETQYF.

As for this clone: Additional DNA sequences in this sample encode the identical CDR3. The chain joins TRBV27 to TRBJ2-7, with 7 positions matching TRBD2. Germline assignment: CDR1 MNHEY and CDR2 SMNVEV (reference sequence). With V trimmed by 0 bases and J by 6 bases, 2 bases remained unmatched. The CDR3 length is 13 residues. CDR3 in amino acids: CASSLSAGIEQYF. As DNA, the CDR3 is TGTGCCAGCAGTTTATCAGCGGGAATCGAGCAGTACTTC.